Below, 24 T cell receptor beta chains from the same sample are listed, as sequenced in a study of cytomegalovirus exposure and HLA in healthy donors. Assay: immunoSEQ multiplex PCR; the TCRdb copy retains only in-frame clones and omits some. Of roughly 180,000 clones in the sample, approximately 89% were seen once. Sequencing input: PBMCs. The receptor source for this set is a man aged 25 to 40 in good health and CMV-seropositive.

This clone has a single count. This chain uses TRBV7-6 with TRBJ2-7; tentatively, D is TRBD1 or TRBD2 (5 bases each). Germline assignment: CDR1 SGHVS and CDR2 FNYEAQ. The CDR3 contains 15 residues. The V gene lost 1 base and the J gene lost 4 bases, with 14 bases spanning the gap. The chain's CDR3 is CASSLDLGVGYEQYF. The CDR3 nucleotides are TGTGCCAGCAGCTTAGACTTGGGGGTAGGGTACGAGCAGTACTTC.

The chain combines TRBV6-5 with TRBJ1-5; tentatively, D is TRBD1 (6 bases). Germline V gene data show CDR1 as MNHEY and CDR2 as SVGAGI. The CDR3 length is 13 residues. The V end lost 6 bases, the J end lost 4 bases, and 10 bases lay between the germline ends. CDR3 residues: CASSGQSNQPQHF. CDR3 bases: TGTGCCAGCAGCGGACAGTCGAATCAGCCCCAGCATTTT.

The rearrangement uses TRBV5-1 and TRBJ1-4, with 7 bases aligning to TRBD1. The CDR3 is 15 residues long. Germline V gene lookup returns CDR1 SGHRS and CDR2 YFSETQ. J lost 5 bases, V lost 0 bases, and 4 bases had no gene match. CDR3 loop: CASSLGTGVNEKLFF. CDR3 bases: TGCGCCAGCAGCTTGGGGACAGGAGTAAATGAAAAACTGTTTTTT.

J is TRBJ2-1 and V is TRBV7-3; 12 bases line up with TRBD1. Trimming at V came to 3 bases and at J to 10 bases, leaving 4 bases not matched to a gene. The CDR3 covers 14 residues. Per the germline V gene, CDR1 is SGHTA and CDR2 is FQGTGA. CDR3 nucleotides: TGTGCCAGCAGCTTGGGGACAGGGGGCTCGGAGCAGTTCTTC. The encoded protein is CASSLGTGGSEQFF. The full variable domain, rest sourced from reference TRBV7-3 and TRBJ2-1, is GAGVSQTPSNKVTEKGKYVELRCDPISGHTALYWYRQSLGQGPEFLIYFQGTGAADDSGLPNDRFFAVRPEGSVSTLKIQRTERGDSAVYLCASSLGTGGSEQFFGPGTRLTVL.

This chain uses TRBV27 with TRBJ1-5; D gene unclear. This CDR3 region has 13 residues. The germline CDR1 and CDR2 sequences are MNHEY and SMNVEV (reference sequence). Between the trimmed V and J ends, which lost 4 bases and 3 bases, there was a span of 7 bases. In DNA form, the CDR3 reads TGTGCCAGCAGTTCCGGGTTCAATCAGCCCCAGCATTTT. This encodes CASSSGFNQPQHF.

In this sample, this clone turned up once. The CDR3 DNA follows: TGTGCCAGTAGTATTCCACCATCCTACAATGAGCAGTTCTTC. This translates into CASSIPPSYNEQFF. V and J are TRBV19 and TRBJ2-1; D gene ambiguous. With 3 bases removed from V and 1 base from J, the gap between germline ends came to 7 bases. This CDR3 has 14 residues. CDR1 is LNHDA, CDR2 SQIVND, per germline (reference sequence).

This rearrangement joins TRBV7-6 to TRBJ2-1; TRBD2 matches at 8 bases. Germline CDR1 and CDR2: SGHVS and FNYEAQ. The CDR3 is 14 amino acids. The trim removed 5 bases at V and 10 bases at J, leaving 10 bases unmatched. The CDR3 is CASSAREGRAEQFF. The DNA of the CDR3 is TGTGCCAGCAGCGCTCGGGAGGGCCGGGCGGAGCAGTTCTTC.

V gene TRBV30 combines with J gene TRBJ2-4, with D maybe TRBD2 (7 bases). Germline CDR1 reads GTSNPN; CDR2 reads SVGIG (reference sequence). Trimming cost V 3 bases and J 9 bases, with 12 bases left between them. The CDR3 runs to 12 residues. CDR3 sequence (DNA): TGTGCCTGGAGCGGGGGGCCCGGCATTCAGTACTTC. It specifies CAWSGGPGIQYF.

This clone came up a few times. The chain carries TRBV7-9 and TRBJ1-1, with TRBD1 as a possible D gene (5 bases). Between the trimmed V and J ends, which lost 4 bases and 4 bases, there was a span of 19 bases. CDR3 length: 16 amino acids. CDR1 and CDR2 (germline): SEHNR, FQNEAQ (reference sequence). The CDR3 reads CASSSELGFGGTEAFF. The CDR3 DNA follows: TGTGCCAGCAGCTCTGAATTGGGGTTCGGGGGCACTGAAGCTTTCTTT.

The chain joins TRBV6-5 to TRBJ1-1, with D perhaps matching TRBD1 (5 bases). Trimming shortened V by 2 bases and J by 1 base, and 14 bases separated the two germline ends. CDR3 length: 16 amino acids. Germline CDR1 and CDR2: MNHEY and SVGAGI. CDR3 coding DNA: TGTGCCAGCAGTTACGCCCCTCCTGGGGGGAACACTGAAGCTTTCTTT. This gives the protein CASSYAPPGGNTEAFF.

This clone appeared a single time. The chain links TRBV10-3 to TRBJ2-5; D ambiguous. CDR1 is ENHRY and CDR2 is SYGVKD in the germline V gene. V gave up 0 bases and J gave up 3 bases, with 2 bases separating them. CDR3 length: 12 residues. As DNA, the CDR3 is TGTGCCATCAGTGAGTCCAAAGAGACCCAGTACTTC. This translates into CAISESKETQYF.

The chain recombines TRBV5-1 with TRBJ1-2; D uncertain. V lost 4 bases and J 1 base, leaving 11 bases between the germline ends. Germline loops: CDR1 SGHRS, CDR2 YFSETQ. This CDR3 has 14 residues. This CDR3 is CASSGSSGNYGYTF. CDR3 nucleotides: TGCGCCAGCAGCGGGTCTTCGGGTAACTATGGCTACACCTTC.

As DNA, the CDR3 is TGTGCCAGCAGCGTAGGCACAGGGAGCTCCTACGAGCAGTACTTC. Translated, it gives CASSVGTGSSYEQYF. The chain uses TRBV9 and TRBJ2-7, with a weak D call TRBD1 (6 bases). V lost 0 bases, J lost 0 bases, and 10 bases lay in between. This CDR3 contains 15 residues. CDR1 and CDR2 (germline): SGDLS, YYNGEE.

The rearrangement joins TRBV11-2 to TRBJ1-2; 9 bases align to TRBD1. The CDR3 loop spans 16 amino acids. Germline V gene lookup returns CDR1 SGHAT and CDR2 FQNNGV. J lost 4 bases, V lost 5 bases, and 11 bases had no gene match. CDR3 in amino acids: CASSPYQGTGIYGYTF. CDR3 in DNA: TGTGCCAGCAGCCCCTATCAAGGGACAGGGATCTATGGCTACACCTTC.

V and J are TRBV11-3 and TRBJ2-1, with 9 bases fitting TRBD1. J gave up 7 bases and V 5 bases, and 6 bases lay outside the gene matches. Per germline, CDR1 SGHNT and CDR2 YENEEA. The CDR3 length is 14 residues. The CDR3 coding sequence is TGTGCCAGCAGCCCTGGGACAGGGAGAAATGAGCAGTTCTTC. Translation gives CASSPGTGRNEQFF.

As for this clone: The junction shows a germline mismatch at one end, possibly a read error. CDR3 region: CASSLVSSNEQFF. The CDR3 region has the DNA TGCGCCAGCAGCTTGGTTTCCTCCAATGAGCAGTTCTTC. V is TRBV5-1 and J is TRBJ2-1; D not resolved. The CDR3 spans 13 residues. Germline-derived CDR1 and CDR2 are SGHRS and YFSETQ.

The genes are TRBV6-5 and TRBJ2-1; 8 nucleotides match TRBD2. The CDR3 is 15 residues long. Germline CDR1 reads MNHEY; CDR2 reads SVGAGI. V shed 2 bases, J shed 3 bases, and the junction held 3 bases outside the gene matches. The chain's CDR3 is CASSYSSGNYNEQFF. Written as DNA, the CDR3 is TGTGCCAGCAGTTACAGTAGCGGGAACTACAATGAGCAGTTCTTC.

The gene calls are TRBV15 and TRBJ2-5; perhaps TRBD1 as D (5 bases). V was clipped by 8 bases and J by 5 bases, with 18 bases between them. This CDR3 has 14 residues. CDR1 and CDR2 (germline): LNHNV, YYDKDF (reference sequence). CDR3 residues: CATSKGRGGETQYF. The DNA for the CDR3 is TGTGCCACCTCCAAAGGAAGGGGTGGGGAGACCCAGTACTTC.

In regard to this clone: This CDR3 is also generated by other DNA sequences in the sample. The CDR3 here is CASSLAGGNTEAFF. CDR3 bases: TGCGCCAGCAGCTTGGCAGGGGGGAACACTGAAGCTTTCTTT. The chain has TRBV5-1 and TRBJ1-1; 7 nucleotides agree with TRBD1. Germline CDR1 reads SGHRS; CDR2 reads YFSETQ. The length of the CDR3 is 14 residues. Losses at the gene ends were 0 bases for V and 1 base for J; bases not matched to a gene: 0.

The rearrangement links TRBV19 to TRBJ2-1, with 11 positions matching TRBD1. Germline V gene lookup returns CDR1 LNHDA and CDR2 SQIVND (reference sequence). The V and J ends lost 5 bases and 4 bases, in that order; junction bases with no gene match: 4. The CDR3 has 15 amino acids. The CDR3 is CASSSDRGPYNEQFF. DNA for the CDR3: TGTGCCAGTAGTTCGGACAGGGGGCCTTACAATGAGCAGTTCTTC. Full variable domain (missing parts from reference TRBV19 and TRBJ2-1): DGGITQSPKYLFRKEGQNVTLSCEQNLNHDAMYWYRQDPGQGLRLIYYSQIVNDFQKGDIAEGYSVSREKKESFPLTVTSAQKNPTAFYLCASSSDRGPYNEQFFGPGTRLTVL.

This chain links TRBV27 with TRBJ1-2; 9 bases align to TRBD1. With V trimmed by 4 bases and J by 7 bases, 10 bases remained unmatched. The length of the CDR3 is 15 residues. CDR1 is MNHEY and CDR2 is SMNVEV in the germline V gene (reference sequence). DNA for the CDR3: TGTGCCAGCAGTTCTACCGGGACAGGGCTGAGTGGCTACACCTTC. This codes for CASSSTGTGLSGYTF.

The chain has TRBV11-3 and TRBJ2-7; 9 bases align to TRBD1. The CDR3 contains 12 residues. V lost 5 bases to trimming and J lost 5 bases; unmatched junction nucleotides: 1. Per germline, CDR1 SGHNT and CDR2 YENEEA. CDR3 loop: CASSGDRDEQYF. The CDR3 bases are TGTGCCAGCAGCGGGGACAGGGACGAGCAGTACTTC.

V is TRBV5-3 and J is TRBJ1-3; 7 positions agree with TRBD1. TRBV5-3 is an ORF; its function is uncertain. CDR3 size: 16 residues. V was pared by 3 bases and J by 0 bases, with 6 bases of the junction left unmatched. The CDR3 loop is CARSWTGCYSGNTIYF. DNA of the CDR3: TGTGCCAGAAGCTGGACAGGATGTTACTCTGGAAACACCATATATTTT.

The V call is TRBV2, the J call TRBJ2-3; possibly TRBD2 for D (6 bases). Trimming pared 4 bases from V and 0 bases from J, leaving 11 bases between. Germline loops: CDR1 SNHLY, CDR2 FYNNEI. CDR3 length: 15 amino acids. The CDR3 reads CASSGGLTSTDTQYF. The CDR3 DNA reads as TGTGCCAGCAGTGGGGGACTGACTAGCACAGATACGCAGTATTTT.